This T cell receptor (beta chain) originates from a study of Graves' ophthalmopathy and Graves' hyperthyroidism (dated by TCRdb to 2017 to 2018). Study-level background: Peripheral blood was collected before any treatment was given, at the time of initial diagnosis. The study used TCR beta repertoire signatures to distinguish Graves' ophthalmopathy from Graves' hyperthyroidism and to predict progression to ophthalmopathy. In total, 135 blood samples were TCR-sequenced: approximately 42 ophthalmopathy, some 75 hyperthyroidism and some 17 hyperthyroidism-to-ophthalmopathy patients. To explore V-J signatures distinguishing ophthalmopathy from hyperthyroidism, a discovery set of 100 patients (roughly 45 ophthalmopathy, some 57 stable hyperthyroidism) was enrolled. An independent validation cohort comprised fewer than 20 hyperthyroidism patients and over 15 patients who later progressed from hyperthyroidism to ophthalmopathy. In roughly six hyperthyroidism patients, the T-cell repertoire of thyroid tissue was compared with the T-cell repertoire of blood. Following sampling, methimazole starting at 30 mg daily was administered to hyperthyroidism patients, and high-dose intravenous methylprednisolone was administered to ophthalmopathy patients. For training and testing, the 100 or so patients in the discovery cohort were randomly divided in a 7:3 ratio. What the research found in general, with its limitations: No statistical method was used to set the sample size in advance, and the investigators knew which group each participant was assigned to. In validation, the model predicted ophthalmopathy progression with 55% to 71% sensitivity and 72.22% specificity; some twelve predicted patients were CT-confirmed with GO in a median of around 6.5 months. In cross-validation, the 13-signature model distinguished ophthalmopathy from stable hyperthyroidism with 85% to 90% sensitivity and 81.08% specificity, and in the test set the corresponding values were approximately 80% and 75%. Among expanded thyroid clonotypes with frequency above 0.001, most also showed up in blood, which suggests that blood repertoires may reflect the thyroid immune response.

TCR beta CDR3 regions were amplified from RNA transcripts for repertoire sequencing. The first round was an RT-PCR using HTBI primers with the Qiagen OneStep RT-PCR kit, and this first round was followed by a second-round multiplex PCR, then size selection and purification. The libraries underwent paired-end sequencing with 100 bp reads on an Illumina HiSeq2000. The paper's data handling went like this. Reads were processed with SOAPnuke, discarding reads with adapters, uncalled bases, mean Phred below 15, or no exact constant-primer or identifier match. COPE v1.2.5 was used to merge the high-quality paired reads. Unique nucleotide sequences were defined as clonotypes and aligned to IMGT TRB V, D and J references using MiTCR v1.1. The analysis was limited to V-J combinations with a frequency above 0.0001, which together covered more than 98% of repertoires. For each V-J combination, a TCR clonal expansion and chaos score was defined as the ratio of F50 clonal expansion to chaos observed in the TCRdist matrix. Welch's t-statistics and random forest were used to reduce features to about a dozen V-J combinations, which were fed into a naive Bayes classifier. Thyroid-blood repertoire similarity was quantified with the Morisita-Horn index. Through fastp at Q25 and MiXCR, TCRdb rebuilt clones from the public reads, retaining in-frame beta chains. Each CDR3 protein appears once, grouped with its most common genes and DNA. The V and J calls come from TCRdb's annotation, not from the publication. The sample profile shows under 800,000 distinct CDR3 sequences; about 24% of them were found once. Clones ranked in the top ten supply roughly 6.9% of the sample.

The CDR3 contains 14 residues, cysteine and phenylalanine counted. The DNA shown is the 42-base CDR3, in frame from base 1. The CDR1 and CDR2 encoded by the germline V gene are SGHRS and YFSETQ. Trimming removed 6 bases from V and 11 bases from J; the gene matches leave 14 bases unexplained. Hyperthyroidism was defined as stable when no progression to ophthalmopathy occurred within 18 months of follow-up. Hyperthyroidism patients were newly diagnosed, with disease duration under 2 months, and aged 18 to 65 years. Patients with other autoimmune diseases, uncontrolled infections, pregnancy or lactation were excluded from the study. Clinical symptoms, serum thyroxine, TRAb, thyroid ultrasound and orbital computed tomography formed the basis of the diagnosis. PBMCs were isolated from 10 ml of fresh peripheral blood by Ficoll-Paque density gradient centrifugation. Total RNA was extracted with Trizol reagent and quality-checked on an Agilent 2100 Bioanalyzer.

This clonotype was seen at least ten times. Its antigen specificity is not known. Base qualities are missing; no much larger clone stands one base away. Recombination joined TRBV5-1 with TRBJ1-1; 9 central nucleotides agree with TRBD1. The sequence was collected from a woman younger than 30 with stable Graves' hyperthyroidism. Some clones in this sample may be carry-over from other donors' samples. Donor details come from another sample of the same person, matched by shared clones. Sample: peripheral blood. The nucleotides are TGCGCCAGCAACTCGGCCGGGACAGGGTACCGTGCTTTCTTT. The translation is CASNSAGTGYRAFF.